This T cell receptor (beta chain) was captured by sequencing in a study of CXCR3-negative and CXCR3-positive naive CD8 T cells. Looking at the study overall: For each library, about 1.5 +/- 0.3 million TRB reads were obtained, about 135 million in total. General observations from the study: Naive CXCR3-positive cells had TRB CDR3s more hydrophobic than those of CXCR3-negative naive cells. Both naive subsets showed comparably high diversity, and memory CD8+ cells showed much lower diversity. TCR strength was inferred from TRB CDR3 properties, while surface CD5 was comparable between naive subsets.

Note on this clonotype: Its specificity is not known.

Triplicates of about 300,000 cells were sorted from each CD8+ T cell subset. Carrying UMI labels, the TRB cDNA libraries were prepared through 5' RACE. TCRdb processed the 5' RACE reads again and assigns one entry to each CDR3 protein, with no DNA. The listing records around 80,000 distinct CDR3 sequences. The sequence derives from a human donor in good health. Some clones in this sample may be carry-over from other donors' samples. The specimen was naive CXCR3+ CD8+ T cells from blood. The sample's subset: CD45RO-CCR7+CD27+CD95- naive CD8+ T cells expressing CXCR3 (TNR3+).

The CDR3: CASSHGTTPGELFF. V usage is TRBV7-6 and J usage is TRBJ2-2; TCRdb's D call, TRBD2, is unchecked because there is no DNA. Per germline, CDR1 SGHVS and CDR2 FNYEAQ. CDR3 length: 14 amino acids.